A single sample gave rise to the 22 T cell receptor beta chains below, sequenced in a study of T-cell memory formation after mild COVID-19. TCRdb re-called the 5' RACE reads with MiXCR, one entry per CDR3 protein. The sample shows about 560,000 distinct CDR3 sequences, less than 25% of them seen only once. The sequenced material came from PBMCs or a T cell subset sorted from them (not recorded which). The receptors here all came from an adult woman who had mild COVID-19 (a few samples of this study predate the infection). Cell type and time point are not known.

This clonotype has just a few counts. J is TRBJ2-1 and V is TRBV30, with a weak D call TRBD1 (5 bases). CDR1 is GTSNPN, CDR2 SVGIG, per germline (reference sequence). The CDR3 has 16 amino acids. V was trimmed by 0 bases and J by 3 bases, leaving 15 bases between them. Written as DNA, the CDR3 is TGTGCCTGGAGTGTAGGGCAGGGATACGGCTACAATGAGCAGTTCTTC. It encodes CAWSVGQGYGYNEQFF. The variable domain in full, completed from reference TRBV30 and TRBJ2-1, reads SQTIHQWPATLVQPVGSPLSLECTVEGTSNPNLYWYRQAAGRGLQLLFYSVGIGQISSEVPQNLSASRPQDRQFILSSKKLLLSDSGFYLCAWSVGQGYGYNEQFFGPGTRLTVL.

This clonotype was picked up a small number of times. The genes are TRBV24-1 and TRBJ2-3; no reliable D call. The germline V and J ends were trimmed by 4 bases and 0 bases, with 7 bases remaining between them. The CDR3 is made up of 14 amino acids. Per germline, CDR1 KGHDR and CDR2 SFDVKD. The CDR3 here is CATSDHTSTDTQYF. The CDR3 DNA reads TGTGCCACCAGTGACCACACTAGCACAGATACGCAGTATTTT.

The table lists this clonotype with a few counts. The rearrangement uses TRBV7-2 and TRBJ2-1; 8 bases align to TRBD2. This CDR3 comprises 15 residues. Germline V gene data show CDR1 as SGHTA and CDR2 as FQGNSA. Losses at the gene ends were 6 bases for V and 3 bases for J; bases not matched to a gene: 7. The CDR3 is CASRPAGLVYNEQFF. The CDR3 DNA is TGTGCCAGCAGACCAGCGGGACTAGTCTACAATGAGCAGTTCTTC.

V usage is TRBV4-2 and J usage is TRBJ2-7; D perhaps matches TRBD2 (6 bases). V was clipped by 3 bases and J by 4 bases, with 16 bases between them. This CDR3 contains 15 residues. Germline V lookup: CDR1 LGHNA, CDR2 YNFKEQ. The DNA of the CDR3 is TGTGCCAGCAGCCAGGGAGATGGGGGGATGTACGAGCAGTACTTC. The encoded protein is CASSQGDGGMYEQYF.

The chain couples TRBV6-5 to TRBJ1-2; 7 bases map to TRBD1. Germline V gene data show CDR1 as MNHEY and CDR2 as SVGAGI. The CDR3 consists of 14 residues. The V segment lost 4 bases and the J segment 3 bases; nucleotides outside the gene matches: 5. The chain's CDR3 is CASSSQTGYYGYTF. The CDR3 nucleotides are TGTGCCAGCAGTTCCCAGACAGGGTACTATGGCTACACCTTC.

The chain couples TRBV12-3 or TRBV12-4 to TRBJ2-7; 9 bases match TRBD1. CDR3 length: 14 residues. Trimming removed 6 bases from V and 0 bases from J; junction bases left unmatched: 3. The CDR3 loop reads CASRRTGASYEQYF. CDR3 coding DNA: TGTGCCAGCAGGAGGACAGGGGCCTCCTACGAGCAGTACTTC.

CDR3 sequence: CSVEAVVAFF. DNA of the CDR3: TGCAGCGTTGAAGCCGTAGTTGCGTTCTTC. The genes are TRBV29-1 and TRBJ2-1; D not resolved. The CDR3 covers 10 residues. V was trimmed by 1 base and J by 15 bases, leaving 10 bases between them. Looked up from germline, CDR1 is SQVTM and CDR2 is ANQGSEA.

This clonotype was observed a few times. The chain employs TRBV30 and TRBJ2-5; D ambiguous. Germline V gene lookup returns CDR1 GTSNPN and CDR2 SVGIG (reference sequence). Trimming took 0 bases from V and 5 from J, leaving 10 bases between them. This CDR3 has 13 residues. The CDR3 DNA follows: TGTGCCTGGAGTGTAAATAATCGGGAGACCCAGTACTTC. This codes for CAWSVNNRETQYF.

In its sample, this clonotype was seen a few times. This chain joins TRBV7-2 and TRBJ2-7; 7 bases fit TRBD2. Germline V CDR1 and CDR2: SGHTA, FQGNSA. The V segment lost 2 bases and the J segment 2 bases; nucleotides outside the gene matches: 9. This CDR3 comprises 16 residues. The CDR3: CASSLSGGYGPYEQYF. In DNA form, the CDR3 reads TGTGCCAGCAGCTTATCCGGGGGGTACGGCCCCTACGAGCAGTACTTC.

This chain connects TRBV13 to TRBJ2-4; perhaps TRBD2 as D (6 bases). Trimming shortened V by 4 bases and J by 1 base, and 14 bases separated the two germline ends. The V gene's germline CDR1 is PRHDT and CDR2 FYEKMQ (reference sequence). This CDR3 spans 16 amino acids. CDR3 DNA sequence: TGTGCCAGCAGCTCGGCGGGCAGCGGGGCCAAAAACATTCAGTACTTC. Amino acid sequence: CASSSAGSGAKNIQYF.

V gene TRBV5-1 combines with J gene TRBJ2-3, with D possibly matching TRBD1 (6 bases). The end of the DNA fits TRBJ2-7 better, so the J call may be wrong. CDR3 length: 14 residues. The germline gives CDR1 SGHRS, CDR2 YFSETQ. As DNA, the CDR3 is TGCGCCAGCAGCTTGTCGGCCAGGGGCTACGAGCAGTACTTC. It codes for CASSLSARGYEQYF.

The CDR3 sequence is CSARSPARGLGYSEQYF. The CDR3 DNA reads as TGCAGTGCTAGATCACCGGCCAGGGGGCTAGGTTATTCCGAGCAGTACTTC. The genes are TRBV20-1 and TRBJ2-7, with 8 positions matching TRBD1. After removal of 2 bases from V and 6 bases from J, the junction contained 18 bases not matched to a gene. The CDR3 spans 17 residues. Germline V gives CDR1 DFQATT, CDR2 SNEGSKA (reference sequence).

V and J are TRBV7-9 and TRBJ1-4, with 8 bases fitting TRBD1. Germline CDR1 and CDR2: SEHNR and FQNEAQ (reference sequence). This CDR3 is built from 15 residues. Losses at the gene ends were 5 bases for V and 3 bases for J; bases not matched to a gene: 5. The CDR3 loop is CASSTPGQANEKLFF. In DNA form, the CDR3 reads TGTGCCAGCAGCACTCCGGGACAGGCTAATGAAAAACTGTTTTTT. The full variable domain, in which reference TRBV7-9 and TRBJ1-4 provide the parts outside the CDR3, is DTGVSQNPRHKITKRGQNVTFRCDPISEHNRLYWYRQTLGQGPEFLTYFQNEAQLEKSRLLSDRFSAERPKGSFSTLEIQRTEQGDSAMYLCASSTPGQANEKLFFGSGTQLSVL.

The chain employs TRBV5-1 and TRBJ2-1, with TRBD2 matching 10 bases. This CDR3 has 14 residues. V shed 2 bases and J 10 bases; nucleotides not matched to a gene: 6. Germline assignment: CDR1 SGHRS and CDR2 YFSETQ. CDR3 residues: CASSFEPGLAEQFF. The DNA of the CDR3 is TGCGCCAGCAGCTTTGAGCCGGGACTAGCGGAGCAGTTCTTC. The whole variable domain, remainder taken from reference TRBV5-1 and TRBJ2-1, is KAGVTQTPRYLIKTRGQQVTLSCSPISGHRSVSWYQQTPGQGLQFLFEYFSETQRNKGNFPGRFSGRQFSNSRSEMNVSTLELGDSALYLCASSFEPGLAEQFFGPGTRLTVL.

V usage is TRBV12-3 or TRBV12-4 and J usage is TRBJ1-5, with TRBD1 matching over 7 bases. V gave up 5 bases and J gave up 10 bases; unmatched junction bases: 5. This CDR3 is 12 amino acids long. CDR3 amino acids: CASSRRQGPQHF. The CDR3 DNA reads as TGTGCCAGCAGTCGACGACAGGGACCCCAGCATTTT.

This clonotype was detected many times. V usage is TRBV5-1 and J usage is TRBJ2-1; TRBD2 might be the D (5 bases). V was clipped by 5 bases and J by 2 bases, with 14 bases between them. Germline lookup yields CDR1 SGHRS and CDR2 YFSETQ. This CDR3 spans 15 amino acids. DNA for the CDR3: TGCGCCAGCAGAGAGGAGGCGGTGACCTACAATGAGCAGTTCTTC. Translating gives CASREEAVTYNEQFF.

This chain joins TRBV3-1 and TRBJ2-5; no clear D. The V and J ends lost 4 bases and 4 bases respectively, with 10 bases between them. The CDR3 contains 13 residues. Germline-derived CDR1 and CDR2 are LGHDT and YNNKEL (reference sequence). The CDR3 loop reads CASSRPGIETQYF. As DNA, the CDR3 is TGTGCCAGCAGCCGGCCGGGCATAGAGACCCAGTACTTC.

The CDR3: CSVQQREETQYF. The DNA of the CDR3 is TGCAGCGTTCAACAGAGAGAAGAGACCCAGTACTTC. The chain links TRBV29-1 to TRBJ2-5, with no clear D. V shed 5 bases and J shed 3 bases, with 10 bases lying between them. Germline V gives CDR1 SQVTM, CDR2 ANQGSEA. The CDR3 sequence is 12 residues long.

This clonotype was found many times. The chain uses TRBV12-3 or TRBV12-4 and TRBJ2-7; 13 positions agree with TRBD2. The CDR3 runs 15 residues. Losses at the gene ends were 5 bases for V and 8 bases for J; bases not matched to a gene: 9. CDR3 residues: CASSPRTSGSFKQYF. For the CDR3, the DNA is TGTGCCAGCAGTCCCCGGACTAGCGGGAGTTTCAAGCAGTACTTC.

The genes are TRBV7-8 and TRBJ2-5; no clear D. Germline CDR1 SGHVS, CDR2 FQNEAQ. CDR3 length equals 16 residues. Between the trimmed V and J ends, which lost 4 bases and 2 bases, there was a span of 17 bases. CDR3 DNA: TGTGCCAGCAGCTCGAGCCGATTACTTAGGCAAGAGACCCAGTACTTC. This translates into CASSSSRLLRQETQYF.

The sample holds one count of this clonotype. The rearrangement joins TRBV7-3 to TRBJ2-1, with D possibly matching TRBD1 (5 bases). The V gene's germline CDR1 is SGHTA and CDR2 FQGTGA. The CDR3 is 14 residues long. The V gene lost 5 bases and the J gene lost 3 bases, with 11 bases spanning the gap. The CDR3 loop reads CASSPSTDYNEQFF. Here the CDR3 DNA reads TGTGCCAGCAGCCCCTCGACAGACTACAATGAGCAGTTCTTC.

The rearrangement uses TRBV20-1 and TRBJ2-2, with 8 positions matching TRBD1. With 5 bases clipped from V and 4 bases from J, the junction kept 6 bases outside the gene matches. The CDR3 runs 14 residues. From germline, CDR1 is DFQATT and CDR2 SNEGSKA (reference sequence). CDR3: CSALAGGRTGELFF. DNA of the CDR3: TGCAGTGCTTTAGCAGGGGGCCGCACCGGGGAGCTGTTTTTT.